This T cell receptor (beta chain) emerged from a study of blood T cell repertoires in COVID-19. Background on the study: The study drew acute and convalescent COVID-19 samples from the United States, Italy and Spain.

In the original processing: Estimation of nucleated cell counts relied on the amplification of reference gene primers. Using immunoSEQ multiplex PCR, the repertoire was profiled, and TCRdb retains in-frame clones only, with some absent. The DNA gave D and trimming, while V, J and clone size come from that table. Altogether 65,000 to 90,000 clones are present, 83% being singletons, with the ten largest covering 5% to 7%. V lost 8 bases and J lost 8; bases outside the gene matches: 13. The V gene's germline CDR1 is SGHTA and CDR2 FQGTGA. There are 15 residues in the CDR3. Material for sequencing was peripheral blood. The sequence was collected from a woman aged 55-70 years with acute or convalescent COVID-19. This chain uses TRBV7-3 with TRBJ2-1, with TRBD2 matching 9 bases. The CDR3 bases are TGTGCCAGCGCCAGAGGTAGCGGGGGCTCCGATGAGCAGTTCTTC. Protein: CASARGSGGSDEQFF. Using reference TRBV7-3 and TRBJ2-1 for the parts outside the CDR3, the full variable domain is GAGVSQTPSNKVTEKGKYVELRCDPISGHTALYWYRQSLGQGPEFLIYFQGTGAADDSGLPNDRFFAVRPEGSVSTLKIQRTERGDSAVYLCASARGSGGSDEQFFGPGTRLTVL.